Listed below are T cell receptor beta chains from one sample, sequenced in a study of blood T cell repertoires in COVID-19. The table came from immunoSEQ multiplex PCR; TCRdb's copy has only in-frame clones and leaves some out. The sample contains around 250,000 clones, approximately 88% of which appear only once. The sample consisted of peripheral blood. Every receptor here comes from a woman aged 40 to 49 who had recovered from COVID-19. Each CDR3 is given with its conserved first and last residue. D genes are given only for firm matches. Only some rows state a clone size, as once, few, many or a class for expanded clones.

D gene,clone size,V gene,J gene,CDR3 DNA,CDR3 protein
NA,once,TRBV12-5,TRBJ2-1,TGTGCTAGTGCCCCCGGGGGGCGGGTTAGCTCCTACAATGAGCAGTTCTTC,CASAPGGRVSSYNEQFF
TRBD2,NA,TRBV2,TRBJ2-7,TGTGCCAGCAGTGAGATTCTAGCGGGTCACGAGCAGTACTTC,CASSEILAGHEQYF
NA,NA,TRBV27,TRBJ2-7,TGTGCCAGCAGTTTATCGGTTAGCTACGAGCAGTACTTC,CASSLSVSYEQYF
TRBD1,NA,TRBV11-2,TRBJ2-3,TGTGCCAGCGGGCGTAGGGGACAGGGCACAGATACGCAGTATTTT,CASGRRGQGTDTQYF
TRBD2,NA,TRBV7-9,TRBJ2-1,TGTGCCAGCAGCTTAGTCCTAGCGGGAGAGAGGAATGAGCAGTTCTTC,CASSLVLAGERNEQFF
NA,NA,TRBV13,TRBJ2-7,TGTGCCAGCAGCTTAGATGGGCAGAGCTCCTACGAGCAGTACTTC,CASSLDGQSSYEQYF
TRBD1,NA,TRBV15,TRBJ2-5,TGTGCCACCAGCAGAGATTCTAGGACAGGGGGGGTGGAGACCCAGTACTTC,CATSRDSRTGGVETQYF
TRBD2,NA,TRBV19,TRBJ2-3,TGTGCCAGTAGTACCGACCGACTTAGCGGGGGGAATACGCAGTATTTT,CASSTDRLSGGNTQYF
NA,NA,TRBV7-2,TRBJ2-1,TGTGCCAGCAGCTCCTTAGCGGTTCGAGGCAATGAGCAGTTCTTC,CASSSLAVRGNEQFF
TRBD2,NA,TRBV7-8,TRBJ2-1,TGTGCCAGCAGCCCCCGGACTAGCGGGAGTCATAATGAGCAGTTCTTC,CASSPRTSGSHNEQFF
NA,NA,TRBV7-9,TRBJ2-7,TGTGCCAGCAGCTTAACCCTCGGGTTCGGGAACGAGCAGTACTTC,CASSLTLGFGNEQYF
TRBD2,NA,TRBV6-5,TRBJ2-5,TGTGCCAGCAGCCTGCGGGAGGGCCCTGAGACCCAGTACTTC,CASSLREGPETQYF
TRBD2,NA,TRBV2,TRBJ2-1,TGTGCCAGCAGGGGGACTAGCGGTTCCTACAATGAGCAGTTCTTC,CASRGTSGSYNEQFF
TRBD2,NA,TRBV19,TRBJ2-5,TGTGCCAGTAGTATAGGGAGGGGGACTAGCGGGACGGGAGAGACCCAGTACTTC,CASSIGRGTSGTGETQYF
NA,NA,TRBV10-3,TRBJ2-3,TGTGCCATCAGTGAGCGGGGAAACACAGATACGCAGTATTTT,CAISERGNTDTQYF
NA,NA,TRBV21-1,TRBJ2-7,TGTGCCAGCAGCCCAAGGGTAACTAGCGGGAGCTACGAGCAGTACTTC,CASSPRVTSGSYEQYF
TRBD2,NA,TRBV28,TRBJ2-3,TGTGCCAGCACCTTACGGGGGGGGGTAGGCACAGATACGCAGTATTTT,CASTLRGGVGTDTQYF
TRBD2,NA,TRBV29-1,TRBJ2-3,TGCAGCGTTGGGCTGAGACTAGCGGGAGAGTTGGTGCAGTATTTT,CSVGLRLAGELVQYF